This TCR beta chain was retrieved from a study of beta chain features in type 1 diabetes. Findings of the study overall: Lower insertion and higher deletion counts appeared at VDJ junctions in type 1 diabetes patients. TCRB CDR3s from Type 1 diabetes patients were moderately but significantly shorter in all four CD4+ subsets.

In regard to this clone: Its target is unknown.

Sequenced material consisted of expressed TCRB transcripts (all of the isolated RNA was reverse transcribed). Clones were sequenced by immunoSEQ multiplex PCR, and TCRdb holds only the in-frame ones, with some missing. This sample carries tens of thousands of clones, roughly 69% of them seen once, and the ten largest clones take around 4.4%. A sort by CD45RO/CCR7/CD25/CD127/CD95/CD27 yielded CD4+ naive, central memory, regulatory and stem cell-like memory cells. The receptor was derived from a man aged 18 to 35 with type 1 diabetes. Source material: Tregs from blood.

CDR3 loop: CATSGTGAYEQYF. CDR3 coding DNA: TGTGCCACCTCCGGGACGGGGGCCTACGAGCAGTACTTC. This chain joins TRBV18 and TRBJ2-7; D might be TRBD2 (6 bases). Between the trimmed V and J ends, which lost 10 bases and 2 bases, there was a span of 15 bases. The CDR3 runs to 13 residues. Germline loops: CDR1 KGHSH, CDR2 LQKENI.